This T cell receptor beta chain was obtained from a study of blood T cell repertoires in COVID-19. The wider study: Italy, Spain and the United States were the sources of the convalescent and acute COVID-19 samples.

The method was immunoSEQ multiplex PCR; TCRdb's version includes in-frame clones alone and lacks a portion of them. The data show about 53,000 clones, around 84% seen once. The CDR3 runs 15 residues. Per germline, CDR1 SGHTA and CDR2 FQGNSA. Trimming took off 1 base at V and 2 bases at J, with 12 bases between the two ends. The sequenced material came from peripheral blood. This receptor was obtained from a man between 70 and 80 years old with active COVID-19. The genes are TRBV7-2 and TRBJ2-7; D gene unclear. This CDR3 is CASSLEPGLTYEQYF. For the CDR3, the DNA is TGTGCCAGCAGCTTAGAACCAGGCCTTACCTACGAGCAGTACTTC. Together with reference TRBV7-2 and TRBJ2-7, the CDR3 gives the full variable domain: GAGVSQSPSNKVTEKGKDVELRCDPISGHTALYWYRQSLGQGLEFLIYFQGNSAPDKSGLPSDRFSAERTGGSVSTLTIQRTQQEDSAVYLCASSLEPGLTYEQYFGPGTRLTVT.